This entry is about one T cell receptor beta chain. These data belong to a study of early T cells in non-severe SARS-CoV-2 infection. Individually, cDNA molecules had unique molecular identifiers attached to them. TCRdb processed the 5' RACE reads anew with MiXCR; each CDR3 protein has one entry. The sample records over 80,000 distinct CDR3 sequences, 11% to 15% being singletons. The V gene's germline CDR1 is SEHNR and CDR2 FQNEAQ (reference sequence). Trimming took 0 bases from V and 2 from J, leaving 10 bases between them. The CDR3 sequence is 15 residues long. The V and J genes are TRBV7-9 and TRBJ1-1; D not resolved. The receptor comes from an adult who was a healthcare worker with PCR-confirmed SARS-CoV-2 infection or an uninfected control (not recorded which). The sequenced material came from whole blood. In DNA, the CDR3 is TGTGCCAGCAGCTTAGCACGGGTTTCCAACACTGAAGCTTTCTTT. Protein: CASSLARVSNTEAFF.